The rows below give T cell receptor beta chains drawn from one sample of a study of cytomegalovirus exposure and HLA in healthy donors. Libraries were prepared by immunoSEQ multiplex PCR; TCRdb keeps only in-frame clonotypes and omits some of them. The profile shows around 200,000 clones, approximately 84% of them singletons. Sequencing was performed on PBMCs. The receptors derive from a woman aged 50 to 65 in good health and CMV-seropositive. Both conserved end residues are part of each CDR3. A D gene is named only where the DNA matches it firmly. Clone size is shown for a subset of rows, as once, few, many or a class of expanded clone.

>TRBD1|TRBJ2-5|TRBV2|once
CASTGTAQETQYF
TGTGCCAGCACCGGGACAGCTCAAGAGACCCAGTACTTC
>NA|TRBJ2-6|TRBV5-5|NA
CASSFGYSGANVLTF
TGTGCCAGCAGCTTCGGTTACTCTGGGGCCAACGTCCTGACTTTC
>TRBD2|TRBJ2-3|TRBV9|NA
CASSVYGSGGASDTQYF
TGTGCCAGCAGCGTATACGGGAGCGGGGGGGCGTCAGATACGCAGTATTTT
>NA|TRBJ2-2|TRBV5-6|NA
CASSRAGRTGELFF
TGTGCCAGCAGCCGCGCGGGACGGACCGGGGAGCTGTTTTTT
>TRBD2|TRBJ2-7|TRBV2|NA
CASSFAGGPYEQYF
TGTGCCAGCAGTTTCGCGGGGGGGCCCTACGAGCAGTACTTC
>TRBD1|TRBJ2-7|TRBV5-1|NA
CASSHRDRGKYEQYF
TGCGCCAGCAGCCACCGGGACAGGGGTAAGTACGAGCAGTACTTC
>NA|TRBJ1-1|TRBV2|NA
CATNSAGLNTEAFF
TGTGCCACCAACAGCGCAGGGTTGAACACTGAAGCTTTCTTT
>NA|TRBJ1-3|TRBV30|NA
CAWTGSGNTIYF
TGTGCCTGGACAGGGTCTGGAAACACCATATATTTT
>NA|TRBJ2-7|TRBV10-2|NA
CASKDGIYEQYF
TGCGCCAGCAAAGACGGGATCTACGAGCAGTACTTC
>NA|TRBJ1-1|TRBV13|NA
CASSIQGGGRGTEAFF
TGTGCCAGCAGCATACAGGGAGGGGGTCGAGGAACTGAAGCTTTCTTT
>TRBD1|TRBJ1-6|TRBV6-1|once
CASHRTGDNSPLHF
TGTGCCAGCCACAGGACAGGGGATAATTCACCCCTCCACTTT